This T cell receptor (beta chain) was recovered during a study of control samples from healthy donors and cancer patients. The CDR3 totals 14 residues. The germline V and J ends were trimmed by 6 bases and 8 bases, with 16 bases remaining between them. The germline CDR1 and CDR2 sequences are MNHEY and SVGAGI. Measured with immunoSEQ multiplex PCR; TCRdb has only the in-frame clones, and not every one. The table shows tens of thousands of clones, with 94% occurring only once. The sequencing input was blood. The TCR originated in a man aged 25-45 years in good health. The V call is TRBV6-5, the J call TRBJ2-2, with a possible D match to TRBD1 (6 bases). The CDR3 loop reads CASRKGTFAGELFF. Here the CDR3 DNA reads TGTGCCAGCAGAAAAGGGACATTTGCTGGGGAGCTGTTTTTT.